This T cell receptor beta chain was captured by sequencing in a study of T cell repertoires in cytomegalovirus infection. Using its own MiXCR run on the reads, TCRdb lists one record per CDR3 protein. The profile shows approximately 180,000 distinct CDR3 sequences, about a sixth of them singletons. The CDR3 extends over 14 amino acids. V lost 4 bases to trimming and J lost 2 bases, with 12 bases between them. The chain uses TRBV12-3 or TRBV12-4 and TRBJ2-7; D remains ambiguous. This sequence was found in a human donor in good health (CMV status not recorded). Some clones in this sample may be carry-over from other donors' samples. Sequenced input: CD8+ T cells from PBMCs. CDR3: CASSYDGRPYEQYF. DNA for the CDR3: TGTGCCAGCAGTTACGATGGTCGCCCCTACGAGCAGTACTTC.